The 26 T cell receptor beta chains listed next were all sequenced from one sample in a study of cytomegalovirus exposure and HLA in healthy donors (dated by TCRdb to 2016 to 2017). The library was built by means of the immunoSEQ multiplex PCR assay. A mixture of 60 forward primers for TCR Vbeta segments and 13 reverse primers for TCR Jbeta segments was used in the multiplex PCR. Held by TCRdb, this immuneACCESS table contains in-frame sequences only and omits some clones. Under half of the omission traces to an unresolved V gene where checked; the cause of the rest is unknown. The sample table records tens of thousands of clones; about two thirds of these occur just once. The ten largest clones represent 3.4% of the sample. The sequenced sample consisted of PBMCs. The receptors come from a woman in her twenties or thirties in good health and CMV-seronegative.

This clone was seen more than once but under ten times. The V and J genes are TRBV6-1 and TRBJ1-1; D gene uncertain. CDR1 is MNHNS and CDR2 is SASEGT in the germline V gene. Trimming cost V 3 bases and J 3 bases, with 11 bases left between them. The CDR3 is made up of 14 amino acids. The CDR3 is CASSERVRDTEAFF. In nucleotides, the CDR3 is TGTGCCAGCAGTGAGCGAGTTCGGGACACTGAAGCTTTCTTT.

V is TRBV7-6 and J is TRBJ2-1; tentative D call: TRBD2 (7 bases). The germline V and J ends were trimmed by 2 bases and 5 bases, with 16 bases remaining between them. CDR3 size: 16 residues. Germline V CDR1 and CDR2: SGHVS, FNYEAQ. This chain's CDR3 is CASSLFWGGQDNEQFF. CDR3 coding DNA: TGTGCCAGCAGCTTATTCTGGGGGGGCCAGGACAATGAGCAGTTCTTC.

V and J are TRBV28 and TRBJ1-4, with a tentative D call TRBD1 (5 bases). Trimming shortened V by 5 bases and J by 10 bases, and 17 bases separated the two germline ends. This CDR3 contains 14 residues. Germline values: CDR1 MDHEN, CDR2 SYDVKM. DNA for the CDR3: TGTGCCAGCAGTCAAGCCCCAGGGTTCGGAAAACTGTTTTTT. This codes for CASSQAPGFGKLFF.

The J gene is TRBJ1-2, the V gene TRBV7-9; D is uncertain. Germline CDR1 SEHNR, CDR2 FQNEAQ (reference sequence). Deletions cut 1 base from V and 5 bases from J, with 11 bases between. The CDR3 is made up of 14 amino acids. CDR3 DNA sequence: TGTGCCAGCAGCTTAGACCGATCCGGGTATGGCTACACCTTC. This gives the protein CASSLDRSGYGYTF.

This chain uses TRBV7-8 with TRBJ1-1; D possibly corresponds to TRBD1 (6 bases). The CDR3 consists of 14 residues. The V gene's germline CDR1 is SGHVS and CDR2 FQNEAQ. Trimming removed 5 bases from V and 0 bases from J, with 10 bases in between. CDR3 sequence reads: CASSAHRVNTEAFF. The CDR3 DNA reads TGTGCCAGCAGCGCCCACAGGGTGAACACTGAAGCTTTCTTT.

This clone was seen only a few times. The V call is TRBV6-5, the J call TRBJ2-2, with TRBD2 identical over 8 bases. V lost 8 bases, J lost 4 bases, and 3 bases stayed unmatched. This CDR3 contains 13 residues. Per the germline V gene, CDR1 is MNHEY and CDR2 is SVGAGI. In DNA, the CDR3 is TGTGCCAGCCGACTAGCGAGCACCGGGGAGCTGTTTTTT. Its protein product is CASRLASTGELFF.

This chain connects TRBV5-4 to TRBJ2-3; TRBD2 might be the D (5 bases). The CDR3 runs to 14 residues. Germline V lookup: CDR1 SGHNT, CDR2 YYREEE (reference sequence). V dropped 3 bases and J dropped 6 bases, with 14 bases sitting between them. The CDR3 nucleotides are TGTGCCAGCAGCTCCCAGCGGCCCGCGGATACGCAGTATTTT. Translation: CASSSQRPADTQYF.

There are a few counts of this clone. V is TRBV28 and J is TRBJ1-5, with a possible D match to TRBD1 (6 bases). The V end was cut by 11 bases, the J end by 6 bases, with 14 bases between. This CDR3 is 12 amino acids long. CDR1 is MDHEN, CDR2 SYDVKM, per germline. As DNA, the CDR3 is TGTGCCCTGGCGGGGGCCGGTCAGCCCCAGCATTTT. As protein: CALAGAGQPQHF.

The chain has TRBV21-1 and TRBJ2-1; the table assigns TRBD2, which was not confirmed against the DNA. TRBV21-1 is marked as a pseudogene. This CDR3 comprises 16 residues. The CDR3 nucleotides read TGTGCCAGCAGCAAAGGAAGGAGTCGAATCCTTGTAGAGCAGTTCTTC. Its translation is CASSKGRSRILVEQFF.

The rearrangement links TRBV30 to TRBJ2-5; maybe TRBD1 (5 bases). This CDR3 has 14 amino acids. CDR1 is GTSNPN and CDR2 is SVGIG in the germline V gene (reference sequence). Trimming pared 1 base from V and 4 bases from J, leaving 13 bases between. This CDR3 reads CAWSDLGERETQYF. The CDR3, as DNA: TGTGCCTGGAGTGATTTAGGGGAAAGAGAGACCCAGTACTTC.

The chain employs TRBV7-8 and TRBJ1-2; 9 positions agree with TRBD1. V was clipped by 1 base and J by 8 bases; unmatched bases: 5. Germline V gene lookup returns CDR1 SGHVS and CDR2 FQNEAQ. This CDR3 comprises 14 residues. CDR3 DNA sequence: TGTGCCAGCAGCTTAGATGGGACAGGGTCCGGCTACACCTTC. Encoded protein: CASSLDGTGSGYTF.

This clone was seen a few times. This CDR3 reads CASSWLANNEQFF. CDR3 DNA sequence: TGTGCCAGTAGTTGGCTAGCCAACAATGAGCAGTTCTTC. The chain recombines TRBV19 with TRBJ2-1, with D possibly being TRBD2 (5 bases). Between the trimmed V and J ends, which lost 5 bases and 5 bases, there was a span of 10 bases. Germline V gene lookup returns CDR1 LNHDA and CDR2 SQIVND (reference sequence). The length of the CDR3 is 13 residues.

The chain links TRBV4-1 to TRBJ1-2; 9 bases are shared with TRBD1. Germline CDR1 reads MGHRA; CDR2 reads YSYEKL. The CDR3 sequence is 17 residues long. V dropped 1 base and J dropped 2; count of bases not matched to a gene: 8. This chain's CDR3 is CASSQGLTTGGNYGYTF. The CDR3 DNA reads as TGCGCCAGCAGCCAAGGACTGACCACAGGGGGCAACTATGGCTACACCTTC.

CDR3 DNA: TGTGCCAGCAGCCAAGTAGTAGGGAGTGGGAAGCCCCAGCATTTT. Translation gives CASSQVVGSGKPQHF. This chain connects TRBV4-2 to TRBJ1-5; no reliable D call. The CDR3 is 15 residues long. V shed 1 base and J shed 8 bases, with 15 bases lying between them. The germline V gene has CDR1 LGHNA and CDR2 YNFKEQ.

The chain couples TRBV4-2 to TRBJ2-7, with D possibly matching TRBD2 (5 bases). V lost 1 base to trimming and J lost 3 bases, with 10 bases between them. Germline CDR1 is LGHNA and CDR2 is YNFKEQ. There are 14 residues in the CDR3. Written as DNA, the CDR3 is TGTGCCAGCAGCCAAGGGACTGCTGACTACGAGCAGTACTTC. Translated, it gives CASSQGTADYEQYF.

V usage is TRBV5-8 and J usage is TRBJ1-1; tentatively, D is TRBD1 (6 bases). Germline V gene sequence: CDR1 SGHTS, CDR2 YDEGEE. This CDR3 comprises 16 residues. Between the trimmed V and J ends, which lost 2 bases and 1 base, there was a span of 15 bases. The CDR3 region is CASSLRNRDPNTEAFF. Here the CDR3 DNA reads TGTGCCAGCAGCTTACGGAACAGGGACCCGAACACTGAAGCTTTCTTT.

V is TRBV20-1 and J is TRBJ1-2; D unresolved. The length of the CDR3 is 11 residues. The V and J ends lost 5 bases and 1 base respectively, with 5 bases between them. Germline CDR1 reads DFQATT; CDR2 reads SNEGSKA (reference sequence). CDR3 loop: CSAPLNYGYTF. In DNA, the CDR3 is TGCAGTGCTCCCCTTAACTATGGCTACACCTTC.

This clone occurred a few times. This chain links TRBV19 with TRBJ2-7, with D possibly being TRBD1 (5 bases). CDR1 is LNHDA and CDR2 is SQIVND in the germline V gene (reference sequence). The germline V and J ends were trimmed by 4 bases and 0 bases, with 10 bases remaining between them. The CDR3 extends over 14 amino acids. CDR3 protein: CASSNAGSSYEQYF. The CDR3 DNA reads TGTGCCAGTAGTAACGCAGGGTCCTCCTACGAGCAGTACTTC.

This clone has a single count. The chain links TRBV5-1 to TRBJ1-2, with D perhaps TRBD1 (6 bases). The length of the CDR3 is 14 residues. CDR1 and CDR2 (germline): SGHRS, YFSETQ. Trimming stripped 3 bases from V and 4 bases from J, with 13 bases between. In nucleotides, the CDR3 is TGCGCCAGCAGCTCTGGGGGGGCCTCCTATGGCTACACCTTC. This encodes CASSSGGASYGYTF.

This chain joins TRBV6-5 and TRBJ2-7; TRBD1 matches at 8 bases. Germline lookup yields CDR1 MNHEY and CDR2 SVGAGI. The CDR3 covers 13 residues. Trimming at V came to 6 bases and at J to 7 bases, leaving 8 bases not matched to a gene. The CDR3 DNA follows: TGTGCCAGCAGGACAGGGGTAGGAGTTGAGCAGTACTTC. It encodes CASRTGVGVEQYF.

The chain employs TRBV4-1 and TRBJ1-2; 10 bases are a match to TRBD1. CDR3 length: 15 amino acids. The germline V gene has CDR1 MGHRA and CDR2 YSYEKL. V trimming: 2 bases; J trimming: 5 bases; junction bases outside the gene matches: 5. In nucleotides, the CDR3 is TGCGCCAGCAGCCAAACGACAGGGGGCCGGTATGGCTACACCTTC. Protein: CASSQTTGGRYGYTF.

In this sample, this clone turned up a few times. The chain combines TRBV19 with TRBJ2-1; D is unresolved. The CDR3 is made up of 11 amino acids. Germline CDR1 and CDR2: LNHDA and SQIVND (reference sequence). The V end was cut by 3 bases, the J end by 7 bases, with 4 bases between. The CDR3 loop reads CASSMYNEQFF. Here the CDR3 DNA reads TGTGCCAGTAGTATGTATAATGAGCAGTTCTTC.

The genes are TRBV4-2 and TRBJ1-5; 7 bases align to TRBD1. The V gene end was trimmed by 5 bases and the J gene end by 5 bases; junction bases not matched to a gene: 6. The length of the CDR3 is 14 residues. The germline gives CDR1 LGHNA, CDR2 YNFKEQ. CDR3 DNA: TGTGCCAGCAGCAAGACAGGGTTGGATCAGCCCCAGCATTTT. As protein: CASSKTGLDQPQHF.

The rearrangement uses TRBV30 and TRBJ2-7, with a possible D match to TRBD2 (7 bases). The CDR3 covers 15 residues. Germline loops: CDR1 GTSNPN, CDR2 SVGIG (reference sequence). Trimming took off 0 bases at V and 8 bases at J, with 20 bases between the two ends. CDR3 region: CAWSVGGGIADQQYF. The CDR3 bases are TGTGCCTGGAGTGTAGGGGGGGGGATCGCCGACCAGCAGTACTTC.

This chain uses TRBV28 with TRBJ1-2; D uncertain. Germline CDR1 and CDR2: MDHEN and SYDVKM. The CDR3 length is 12 residues. Trimming stripped 8 bases from V and 2 bases from J, with 9 bases between. CDR3: CASVYVNYGYTF. In nucleotides, the CDR3 is TGTGCCAGCGTCTATGTCAACTATGGCTACACCTTC.

This chain connects TRBV28 to TRBJ1-1, with D unresolved. Deletions cut 8 bases from V and 5 bases from J, with 18 bases between. This CDR3 is built from 14 residues. The germline CDR1 and CDR2 sequences are MDHEN and SYDVKM. The CDR3 DNA sequence: TGTGCCAGCGGTGACCATGGACGGGGTACTGAAGCTTTCTTT. This sequence encodes CASGDHGRGTEAFF.